These 29 T cell receptor beta chains originate from one sample sequenced in a study of early T cells in non-severe SARS-CoV-2 infection. TCRdb re-analysed the 5' RACE reads in MiXCR, keeping a single row per CDR3 protein. Found here are 20,000 to 30,000 distinct CDR3 sequences, less than 7% of them singletons; the top ten hold 2% to 2.5%. The sample was whole blood. The source is an adult who was a healthcare worker with PCR-confirmed SARS-CoV-2 infection or an uninfected control (not recorded which).

This clonotype appeared many times. At one end, the junction sequence differs from germline, possibly due to a read error. This chain joins TRBV12-3 or TRBV12-4 and TRBJ2-2; 7 bases match TRBD2. CDR3 length: 14 amino acids. CDR3 coding DNA: TGTGCCAGCAGTCTAGCGGCGAACACCGGGGAGCTGTTTTTT. This translates into CASSLAANTGELFF.

This clonotype came up a few times. The chain has TRBV3-1 and TRBJ2-2, with TRBD1 identical over 9 bases. Looked up from germline, CDR1 is LGHDT and CDR2 is YNNKEL (reference sequence). There are 17 residues in the CDR3. Losses at the gene ends were 4 bases for V and 7 bases for J; bases not matched to a gene: 13. The CDR3, as DNA: TGTGCCAGCAGCCCCTATGGGGGACAGGGACTTGGCGGGGAGCTGTTTTTT. The encoded protein is CASSPYGGQGLGGELFF.

This clonotype was counted ten times or more. CDR3 in amino acids: CASSIKGAYVANTEAFF. The CDR3 nucleotides are TGTGCCAGCAGCATAAAGGGGGCGTATGTGGCGAACACTGAAGCTTTCTTT. This chain uses TRBV11-2 with TRBJ1-1, with 7 positions matching TRBD1. Germline V gives CDR1 SGHAT, CDR2 FQNNGV. The trim removed 5 bases at V and 1 base at J, leaving 13 bases unmatched. This CDR3 has 17 residues.

This clonotype showed up many times. The chain couples TRBV11-3 to TRBJ1-2; perhaps TRBD1 as D (6 bases). The CDR3 loop spans 16 amino acids. V shed 3 bases and J shed 4 bases, with 18 bases lying between them. The V gene's germline CDR1 is SGHNT and CDR2 YENEEA. The CDR3, as DNA: TGTGCCAGCAGCTTCCCCCCCTCAGGGGCTCGCTATGGCTACACCTTC. Translation: CASSFPPSGARYGYTF.

As regards this clonotype: A much larger clone lies a single base off, so this may be a read error. CDR3 residues: CASSRPGELQETRYF. The CDR3 DNA reads as TGTGCCAGCAGCCGCCCGGGTGAGCTGCAAGAGACCCGGTACTTC. This chain uses TRBV5-4 with TRBJ2-5; no reliable D call. The germline gives CDR1 SGHNT, CDR2 YYREEE (reference sequence). The CDR3 length is 15 residues.

This clonotype was picked up many times. The gene calls are TRBV5-1 and TRBJ2-1; TRBD2 matches 10 bases. Germline assignment: CDR1 SGHRS and CDR2 YFSETQ. The CDR3 runs 15 residues. Germline trimming cut 0 bases from V and 5 bases from J; bases unmatched to any gene: 2. CDR3 sequence (DNA): TGCGCCAGCAGCTTGGATAGCGGGGGGCACAATGAGCAGTTCTTC. Residues: CASSLDSGGHNEQFF.

This clonotype was seen ten or more times. V gene TRBV10-3 combines with J gene TRBJ1-1; D is unresolved. Germline V gives CDR1 ENHRY, CDR2 SYGVKD. CDR3 length: 16 residues. V was cut by 10 bases and J by 0 bases, with 21 bases left in between. DNA of the CDR3: TGTGCCACCAAAGGGAGGGCTGAAATCATGAACACTGAAGCTTTCTTT. Its protein product is CATKGRAEIMNTEAFF.

At least ten counts were recorded for this clonotype. The chain employs TRBV20-1 and TRBJ1-5; no definite D call. Germline assignment: CDR1 DFQATT and CDR2 SNEGSKA (reference sequence). This CDR3 is built from 14 residues. V was pared by 2 bases and J by 4 bases, with 12 bases between. CDR3 amino acids: CSARHNWGNQPQHF. The CDR3 DNA reads as TGCAGTGCTAGACATAATTGGGGAAATCAGCCCCAGCATTTT.

The chain uses TRBV29-1 and TRBJ2-1; 8 bases map to TRBD1. Germline CDR1 is SQVTM and CDR2 is ANQGSEA. This CDR3 has 14 amino acids. The junction had 6 bases not matched to a gene; V was cut back by 1 base and J by 7 bases. The CDR3 DNA sequence: TGCAGCGTTGAAGCCCGGACAGGGAGGAATGAGCAGTTCTTC. The encoded protein is CSVEARTGRNEQFF.

This clonotype was seen at least ten times. The J gene is TRBJ2-1, the V gene TRBV29-1, with D uncertain. The CDR3 totals 11 residues. Trimming took off 7 bases at V and 5 bases at J, with 9 bases between the two ends. The V gene's germline CDR1 is SQVTM and CDR2 ANQGSEA. The CDR3 DNA reads TGCAGCGCCAGCTTCAACAATGAGCAGTTCTTC. It encodes CSASFNNEQFF.

This clonotype was picked up many times. This chain links TRBV7-2 with TRBJ1-1; no clear D. From germline, CDR1 is SGHTA and CDR2 FQGNSA. With 3 bases removed from V and 11 bases from J, the gap between germline ends came to 16 bases. The CDR3 sequence is 13 residues long. CDR3 residues: CASSFGGGFRAFF. CDR3 in DNA: TGTGCCAGCAGCTTCGGCGGTGGGTTTAGGGCTTTCTTT.

The CDR3 sequence: CANRGDLTDTQYF. CDR3 bases: TGTGCCAACAGGGGGGACCTCACAGATACGCAGTATTTT. The chain couples TRBV2 to TRBJ2-3; 8 bases map to TRBD1. Per the germline V gene, CDR1 is SNHLY and CDR2 is FYNNEI. V was pared by 10 bases and J by 2 bases, with 5 bases of the junction left unmatched. The CDR3 is made up of 13 amino acids.

By sample share, this clonotype is medium-sized. Written as DNA, the CDR3 is TGTGCCAGTAGTCCGCGGACAGCCTCCTACAATGAGCAGTTCTTC. It yields the protein CASSPRTASYNEQFF. The V call is TRBV19, the J call TRBJ2-1, with D tentatively TRBD1 (6 bases). This CDR3 spans 15 amino acids. From germline, CDR1 is LNHDA and CDR2 SQIVND (reference sequence). With 5 bases removed from V and 0 bases from J, the gap between germline ends came to 11 bases. Complete variable domain (other parts from reference TRBV19 and TRBJ2-1): DGGITQSPKYLFRKEGQNVTLSCEQNLNHDAMYWYRQDPGQGLRLIYYSQIVNDFQKGDIAEGYSVSREKKESFPLTVTSAQKNPTAFYLCASSPRTASYNEQFFGPGTRLTVL.

This clonotype was seen many times. The gene calls are TRBV18 and TRBJ2-3; D unresolved. The CDR3 contains 12 residues. CDR1 is KGHSH, CDR2 LQKENI, per germline. Trimming stripped 5 bases from V and 5 bases from J, with 8 bases between. Written as DNA, the CDR3 is TGTGCCAGCTCAAAACCGGGAGATACGCAGTATTTT. It translates to CASSKPGDTQYF.

This clonotype was recorded at least ten times. The chain carries TRBV7-9 and TRBJ2-4, with D tentatively TRBD2 (6 bases). Trimming left V 4 bases short and J 6 bases short, with 16 bases between. In germline, CDR1 is SEHNR, CDR2 FQNEAQ (reference sequence). The CDR3 contains 15 residues. The CDR3 is CASSSEGEEVNIQYF. DNA for the CDR3: TGTGCCAGCAGCTCAGAAGGGGAGGAGGTAAACATTCAGTACTTC.

The rearrangement uses TRBV11-2 and TRBJ2-5; the match to TRBD2 covers 10 bases. The CDR3 runs 16 residues. Germline CDR1 SGHAT, CDR2 FQNNGV. V was clipped by 7 bases and J by 4 bases; unmatched bases: 12. This CDR3 reads CASTYPLAGGSETQYF. The CDR3 region has the DNA TGTGCCAGCACATACCCTTTAGCGGGGGGATCAGAGACCCAGTACTTC.

This clonotype turned up a few times. V gene TRBV2 combines with J gene TRBJ1-1; 8 positions match TRBD1. This CDR3 region has 15 residues. Losses at the gene ends were 6 bases for V and 4 bases for J; bases not matched to a gene: 10. Germline CDR1 and CDR2: SNHLY and FYNNEI. The CDR3: CASRGFPGGSTEAFF. CDR3 DNA: TGTGCCAGCAGGGGCTTCCCAGGGGGCTCCACTGAAGCTTTCTTT.

This clonotype was recorded at least ten times. V and J are TRBV7-2 and TRBJ1-1, with TRBD1 matching over 8 bases. This CDR3 is built from 17 residues. Trimming cost V 1 base and J 10 bases; bases outside gene matches: 17. Germline CDR1 reads SGHTA; CDR2 reads FQGNSA. In DNA form, the CDR3 reads TGTGCCAGCAGCTTAGGCGGGACAGGACCTTTTATGGTAGGAGCTTTCTTT. Protein: CASSLGGTGPFMVGAFF.

The J gene is TRBJ1-1, the V gene TRBV7-2, with 7 nucleotides matching TRBD1. This CDR3 is 15 amino acids long. CDR1 is SGHTA, CDR2 FQGNSA, per germline. The V and J ends lost 3 bases and 0 bases, in that order; junction bases with no gene match: 4. The CDR3 region is CASSFQGGMNTEAFF. The CDR3 coding sequence is TGTGCCAGCAGCTTTCAGGGGGGTATGAACACTGAAGCTTTCTTT.

The chain links TRBV7-9 to TRBJ2-3; 7 bases are a match to TRBD1. Germline loops: CDR1 SEHNR, CDR2 FQNEAQ (reference sequence). Losses at the gene ends were 2 bases for V and 6 bases for J; bases not matched to a gene: 5. The CDR3 covers 14 residues. The CDR3 is CASSLLQGSDTQYF. As DNA, the CDR3 is TGTGCCAGCAGCTTACTACAGGGGTCCGATACGCAGTATTTT.

This clonotype was picked up many times. The chain combines TRBV4-1 with TRBJ2-7, with a possible D match to TRBD2 (6 bases). Germline V lookup: CDR1 MGHRA, CDR2 YSYEKL. This CDR3 contains 12 residues. The germline V and J ends were trimmed by 2 bases and 6 bases, with 8 bases remaining between them. The CDR3 DNA follows: TGCGCCAGCAGCCAATACGGGGGCGAGCAGTACTTC. Amino acid sequence: CASSQYGGEQYF.

This clonotype turned up a few times. The chain uses TRBV20-1 and TRBJ2-2, with TRBD2 matching 7 bases. V dropped 3 bases and J dropped 3; count of bases not matched to a gene: 4. The germline CDR1 and CDR2 sequences are DFQATT and SNEGSKA (reference sequence). The CDR3 loop spans 14 amino acids. CDR3 DNA: TGCAGTGCTAGGAAAGCGGGGTACACCGGGGAGCTGTTTTTT. As protein: CSARKAGYTGELFF.

CDR3 DNA: TGTGCCAGCAGCTTAGCGGGGTTTTCCGCCGGGGAGCTGTTTTTT. Protein product: CASSLAGFSAGELFF. The J gene is TRBJ2-2, the V gene TRBV7-2; D is undetermined. Trimming removed 0 bases at V and 6 bases at J, with 11 bases between. This CDR3 is 15 amino acids long. CDR1 and CDR2 from the germline V gene are SGHTA and FQGNSA.

V gene TRBV15 combines with J gene TRBJ2-3, with D maybe TRBD2 (5 bases). The CDR3 runs 16 residues. V was shortened by 1 base and J by 3 bases, with 14 bases between the two germline ends. Germline V gene lookup returns CDR1 LNHNV and CDR2 YYDKDF (reference sequence). The CDR3 nucleotides read TGTGCCACCAGCAGAGCAGGTTCATGGGAGACAGATACGCAGTATTTT. It yields the protein CATSRAGSWETDTQYF.

This clonotype is classed as medium-sized (0.01 to 0.1%). This rearrangement joins TRBV14 to TRBJ2-1, with 8 nucleotides matching TRBD1. This CDR3 is built from 17 residues. In germline, CDR1 is SGHDN, CDR2 FVKESK. Trimming removed 1 base from V and 0 bases from J; junction bases left unmatched: 5. CDR3 loop: CASSQGPGQVSYNEQFF. The CDR3 nucleotides are TGTGCCAGCAGCCAAGGTCCGGGACAGGTCTCCTACAATGAGCAGTTCTTC.

The chain is built from TRBV7-2 and TRBJ1-5; possible D gene TRBD1, 5 bases. Germline CDR1 and CDR2: SGHTA and FQGNSA. V lost 2 bases to trimming and J lost 7 bases, with 15 bases between them. The CDR3 has 15 amino acids. The CDR3 DNA is TGTGCCAGCAGCTTAACGGGGCCAGGCGGGCAGCCCCAGCATTTT. It yields the protein CASSLTGPGGQPQHF.

This clonotype is judged medium-sized (0.01 to 0.1%). The V and J genes are TRBV20-1 and TRBJ1-6; TRBD1 matches 7 bases. The CDR3 length is 16 residues. Per germline, CDR1 DFQATT and CDR2 SNEGSKA (reference sequence). Unmatched junction bases numbered 11, after V lost 0 bases and J lost 9 bases. This CDR3 reads CSARDLGAGGSSPLHF. As DNA, the CDR3 is TGCAGTGCTAGAGATCTTGGGGCAGGGGGGAGTTCACCCCTCCACTTT.

The chain is built from TRBV15 and TRBJ1-6; 8 nucleotides match TRBD1. This CDR3 has 16 residues. Trimming took 2 bases from V and 9 from J; bases not matched to a gene: 9. Germline CDR1 is LNHNV and CDR2 is YYDKDF (reference sequence). CDR3 protein: CATSRSAGQGGSPLHF. The CDR3 DNA is TGTGCCACCAGCAGATCCGCCGGACAGGGAGGTTCACCCCTCCACTTT.

V gene TRBV11-2 combines with J gene TRBJ1-1, with 7 nucleotides matching TRBD1. Germline V gives CDR1 SGHAT, CDR2 FQNNGV. The length of the CDR3 is 15 residues. The J segment lost 3 bases and the V segment lost 4 bases, leaving 8 bases of the junction unmatched. The CDR3 region has the DNA TGTGCCAGCAGCTCAACCCGACAGGGACACACTGAAGCTTTCTTT. Protein: CASSSTRQGHTEAFF. The full variable domain, its missing parts supplied by reference TRBV11-2 and TRBJ1-1, is EAGVAQSPRYKIIEKRQSVAFWCNPISGHATLYWYQQILGQGPKLLIQFQNNGVVDDSQLPKDRFSAERLKGVDSTLKIQPAKLEDSAVYLCASSSTRQGHTEAFFGQGTRLTVV.